This passage covers 25 T cell receptor beta chains from one sample sequenced in a study of cytomegalovirus exposure and HLA in healthy donors. Researchers ran the PCR with 60 Vbeta and 13 Jbeta primers. Measured with immunoSEQ multiplex PCR; TCRdb has only the in-frame clones, and not every one. The sample has 100,000 or so clones; more than 65% are singletons. Sequencing used PBMCs. Source of these receptors: a man under 40 in good health and CMV-seronegative.

The gene calls are TRBV29-1 and TRBJ2-2; TRBD1 might be the D (7 bases). This CDR3 region has 15 residues. Trimming stripped 8 bases from V and 4 bases from J, with 20 bases between. Looked up from germline, CDR1 is SQVTM and CDR2 is ANQGSEA. The CDR3: CSSTGAQGGTGELFF. CDR3 nucleotide sequence: TGCAGCTCAACAGGAGCCCAGGGGGGCACCGGGGAGCTGTTTTTT.

V gene TRBV28 combines with J gene TRBJ1-2; D may be TRBD1 (6 bases). CDR3 length equals 16 residues. Germline CDR1 reads MDHEN; CDR2 reads SYDVKM. Trimming stripped 1 base from V and 1 base from J, with 13 bases between. As DNA, the CDR3 is TGTGCCAGCAGTTTATTAGTAAGGGGGGGTAACTATGGCTACACCTTC. Translation gives CASSLLVRGGNYGYTF.

This clone was seen just once. This sequence joins TRBV4-1 and TRBJ2-5; no definite D call. This CDR3 comprises 15 residues. The germline V gene has CDR1 MGHRA and CDR2 YSYEKL. Trimming removed 4 bases at V and 2 bases at J, with 14 bases between. CDR3 region: CASSLNPQRQETQYF. The CDR3 nucleotides are TGCGCCAGCAGCCTCAACCCACAGAGACAAGAGACCCAGTACTTC.

V and J are TRBV28 and TRBJ2-1, with 7 bases fitting TRBD1. CDR3 length equals 15 residues. The junction had 8 bases not matched to a gene; V was cut back by 2 bases and J by 7 bases. CDR1 and CDR2 (germline): MDHEN, SYDVKM. The CDR3 sequence is CASSLMSGGRNEQFF. The CDR3, as DNA: TGTGCCAGCAGTTTAATGTCAGGGGGTAGGAATGAGCAGTTCTTC.

This clone has a single count. V is TRBV4-3 and J is TRBJ1-5, with a possible D match to TRBD1 (5 bases). This CDR3 is built from 16 residues. V was pared by 1 base and J by 4 bases, with 14 bases between. Germline CDR1 and CDR2: LGHNA and YSLEER. The CDR3 loop is CASSQGKGVGNQPQHF. CDR3 bases: TGCGCCAGCAGCCAAGGTAAAGGGGTAGGAAATCAGCCCCAGCATTTT.

J is TRBJ1-2 and V is TRBV19, with no clear D. The ends were cut back, 3 bases at V and 4 bases at J, with 15 bases in the middle. CDR3 size: 15 residues. Germline V gene data show CDR1 as LNHDA and CDR2 as SQIVND (reference sequence). The CDR3 nucleotides are TGTGCCAGTAGTATTGACACCATTAGAAGCTATGGCTACACCTTC. Its protein product is CASSIDTIRSYGYTF.

The chain carries TRBV6-5 and TRBJ2-3; D gene unclear. This CDR3 comprises 15 residues. CDR1 is MNHEY and CDR2 is SVGAGI in the germline V gene. The V gene lost 3 bases and the J gene lost 1 base, with 11 bases spanning the gap. CDR3 in amino acids: CASSYSGPGTDTQYF. The CDR3 nucleotides read TGTGCCAGCAGTTATTCGGGTCCGGGCACAGATACGCAGTATTTT.

This sequence joins TRBV7-9 and TRBJ2-5, with 11 bases lining up with TRBD2. With V trimmed by 6 bases and J by 0 bases, 6 bases remained unmatched. CDR3 length: 16 residues. Germline V gene sequence: CDR1 SEHNR, CDR2 FQNEAQ (reference sequence). As DNA, the CDR3 is TGTGCCAGCAGTCCCGTACTAGCGGGAGACCAAGAGACCCAGTACTTC. This encodes CASSPVLAGDQETQYF.

The chain joins TRBV18 to TRBJ2-2; 9 positions agree with TRBD2. The CDR3 loop spans 15 amino acids. The V segment lost 3 bases and the J segment 7 bases; nucleotides outside the gene matches: 6. CDR1 is KGHSH and CDR2 is LQKENI in the germline V gene. The CDR3 reads CASSPGLAGHGELFF. The CDR3 region has the DNA TGTGCCAGCTCACCGGGGCTAGCGGGACACGGGGAGCTGTTTTTT.

V is TRBV25-1 and J is TRBJ1-2, with TRBD1 matching over 11 bases. Germline loops: CDR1 MGHDK, CDR2 SYGVNS. The CDR3 is 14 residues long. V dropped 2 bases and J dropped 7; count of bases not matched to a gene: 3. CDR3: CASSERDRGFGYTF. In DNA, the CDR3 is TGTGCCAGCAGTGAACGGGACAGGGGGTTTGGCTACACCTTC.

The V and J genes are TRBV11-2 and TRBJ2-1; D might be TRBD2 (5 bases). V lost 1 base and J lost 9, with 13 bases in between. The CDR3 has 14 residues. Germline CDR1 and CDR2: SGHAT and FQNNGV. The CDR3 bases are TGTGCCAGCAGCTTAGGGCGGGCGGGCGGTGAGCAGTTCTTC. Protein sequence: CASSLGRAGGEQFF.

In this sample, this clone turned up a few times. The chain links TRBV6-1 to TRBJ1-3; 9 positions agree with TRBD1. This CDR3 has 16 amino acids. CDR1 and CDR2 from the germline V gene are MNHNS and SASEGT. Trimming removed 0 bases from V and 4 bases from J; junction bases left unmatched: 4. The CDR3 DNA reads as TGTGCCAGCAGTGAAGCTGTGGGACAGGGAGGAAACACCATATATTTT. This translates into CASSEAVGQGGNTIYF.

As DNA, the CDR3 is TGCAGTGCGTCGAAGGGGTTTGAAGCTTTCTTT. This encodes CSASKGFEAFF. V is TRBV20-1 and J is TRBJ1-1, with D possibly being TRBD1 (5 bases). Germline CDR1 and CDR2: DFQATT and SNEGSKA (reference sequence). The germline V and J ends were trimmed by 6 bases and 7 bases, with 12 bases remaining between them. The CDR3 contains 11 residues.

This clone has a handful of counts. V usage is TRBV7-8 and J usage is TRBJ1-1; D remains unclear. The ends were cut back, 3 bases at V and 4 bases at J, with 9 bases in the middle. The CDR3 sequence is 13 residues long. Germline-derived CDR1 and CDR2 are SGHVS and FQNEAQ. CDR3 DNA: TGTGCCAGCAGCTTCTCGCAGGTCACTGAAGCTTTCTTT. This encodes CASSFSQVTEAFF.

This clone was observed once. The chain carries TRBV7-2 and TRBJ2-7, with TRBD2 matching 7 bases. CDR1 is SGHTA and CDR2 is FQGNSA in the germline V gene. After removal of 4 bases from V and 6 bases from J, the junction contained 9 bases not matched to a gene. The CDR3 is made up of 14 amino acids. Here the CDR3 reads CASSSWGGDLEQYF. CDR3 nucleotides: TGTGCCAGCAGCTCATGGGGAGGGGATCTCGAGCAGTACTTC.

The chain has TRBV5-6 and TRBJ2-3, with 8 nucleotides matching TRBD2. The CDR3 covers 15 residues. V trimming: 0 bases; J trimming: 2 bases; junction bases outside the gene matches: 2. Germline V lookup: CDR1 SGHDT, CDR2 YYEEEE. CDR3 DNA: TGTGCCAGCAGCTTGGCTAGCGGGTCCACAGATACGCAGTATTTT. It yields the protein CASSLASGSTDTQYF. Together with reference TRBV5-6 and TRBJ2-3, the CDR3 gives the full variable domain: DAGVTQSPTHLIKTRGQQVTLRCSPKSGHDTVSWYQQALGQGPQFIFQYYEEEERQRGNFPDRFSGHQFPNYSSELNVNALLLGDSALYLCASSLASGSTDTQYFGPGTRLTVL.

This sequence joins TRBV10-3 and TRBJ2-5; 8 positions agree with TRBD1. With V trimmed by 4 bases and J by 5 bases, 3 bases remained unmatched. Germline V gene sequence: CDR1 ENHRY, CDR2 SYGVKD. CDR3 length: 13 residues. The CDR3: CAISVDRVETQYF. The DNA for the CDR3 is TGTGCCATCAGTGTGGACAGGGTGGAGACCCAGTACTTC.

CDR3: CASSLGDRTEQYF. CDR3 in DNA: TGTGCCAGCAGCTTGGGGGACAGAACCGAGCAGTACTTC. The chain is built from TRBV7-2 and TRBJ2-7, with 7 bases lining up with TRBD1. The J segment lost 6 bases and the V segment lost 3 bases, leaving 5 bases of the junction unmatched. The CDR3 sequence is 13 residues long. Per the germline V gene, CDR1 is SGHTA and CDR2 is FQGNSA.

J is TRBJ2-1 and V is TRBV25-1, with 7 bases aligning to TRBD1. CDR3 length equals 18 residues. Germline trimming cut 8 bases from V and 0 bases from J; bases unmatched to any gene: 16. Germline CDR1 MGHDK, CDR2 SYGVNS. CDR3 coding DNA: TGTGCCAGCGCCCCCCCAGGGGGAGCGGTAAGCTCCTACAATGAGCAGTTCTTC. Translated, it gives CASAPPGGAVSSYNEQFF. The complete variable domain, with remaining parts taken from reference TRBV25-1 and TRBJ2-1, reads EADIYQTPRYLVIGTGKKITLECSQTMGHDKMYWYQQDPGMELHLIHYSYGVNSTEKGDLSSESTVSRIRTEHFPLTLESARPSHTSQYLCASAPPGGAVSSYNEQFFGPGTRLTVL.

The V call is TRBV30, the J call TRBJ1-5, with 7 bases aligning to TRBD1. The V segment lost 1 base and the J segment 5 bases; nucleotides outside the gene matches: 8. The germline CDR1 and CDR2 sequences are GTSNPN and SVGIG (reference sequence). The CDR3 spans 15 residues. The CDR3, as DNA: TGTGCCTGGAGTGGTGTGGCAGGGGGTTATCAGCCCCAGCATTTT. It translates to CAWSGVAGGYQPQHF.

The V gene is TRBV19, the J gene TRBJ1-5; D gene unclear. Germline V gene lookup returns CDR1 LNHDA and CDR2 SQIVND (reference sequence). V was pared by 3 bases and J by 3 bases, with 9 bases between. This CDR3 spans 14 amino acids. CDR3 sequence: CASSMPGFNQPQHF. The DNA of the CDR3 is TGTGCCAGTAGTATGCCGGGGTTCAATCAGCCCCAGCATTTT.

The rearrangement uses TRBV6-6 and TRBJ2-7; D gene uncertain. The germline CDR1 and CDR2 sequences are MNHNY and SVGAGI (reference sequence). This CDR3 has 13 residues. Trimming removed 4 bases from V and 2 bases from J, with 9 bases in between. The CDR3, as DNA: TGTGCCAGCAGTTCTGCGGCCGCCTACGAGCAGTACTTC. Its translation is CASSSAAAYEQYF.

The rearrangement joins TRBV5-1 to TRBJ2-7, with a possible D match to TRBD1 (5 bases). The CDR3 spans 14 residues. Germline lookup yields CDR1 SGHRS and CDR2 YFSETQ. V lost 4 bases and J 3 bases, leaving 14 bases between the germline ends. In DNA form, the CDR3 reads TGCGCCAGCAGCCCGGACACACTCCTCTACGAGCAGTACTTC. Translating gives CASSPDTLLYEQYF.

This clone was detected only a few times. The V gene is TRBV11-2, the J gene TRBJ2-3, with D perhaps TRBD2 (6 bases). Trimming cost V 5 bases and J 4 bases, with 16 bases left between them. From germline, CDR1 is SGHAT and CDR2 FQNNGV. This CDR3 spans 15 amino acids. CDR3 nucleotide sequence: TGTGCCAGCAGCCGGGCGGGGCCAATCGCAGATACGCAGTATTTT. This encodes CASSRAGPIADTQYF.

This chain joins TRBV9 and TRBJ2-1; D gene ambiguous. The CDR3 is made up of 13 amino acids. Deletions cut 1 base from V and 10 bases from J, with 12 bases between. Germline CDR1 reads SGDLS; CDR2 reads YYNGEE. The CDR3 DNA reads as TGTGCCAGCAGCGTAAAGGTGGGCGAAGAGCAGTTCTTC. It specifies CASSVKVGEEQFF. Full variable domain (rest looked up from reference TRBV9 and TRBJ2-1): DSGVTQTPKHLITATGQRVTLRCSPRSGDLSVYWYQQSLDQGLQFLIQYYNGEERAKGNILERFSAQQFPDLHSELNLSSLELGDSALYFCASSVKVGEEQFFGPGTRLTVL.